In its sample, the clone carrying this TCR beta chain was seen a few times. What it binds is not known. Researchers used genomic DNA as the template to profile TCR beta VDJ and CDR3. One entry per CDR3 protein, called by TCRdb with MiXCR from the reads. The data show around 180,000 distinct CDR3 sequences, roughly 63% seen once. Germline V CDR1 and CDR2: ENHRY, SYGVKD. The CDR3 is made up of 13 amino acids. V dropped 4 bases and J dropped 4 bases, with 10 bases sitting between them. The data belong to a study of CD8+CD57+ T cells in acquired aplastic anemia. Overall study results and limits: With respect to CD8+ Simpson's diversity, patients and controls did not differ significantly. Patients and controls were found to share twenty-nine CD8+ CDR3 sequences.

The sequencing sample was made of sorted CD4+, CD8+, or CD8+CD57+ T cells (not recorded which) from PBMCs. This clonotype was obtained from a human donor in good health. The V and J genes are TRBV10-3 and TRBJ1-1; D might be TRBD1 (6 bases). Here the CDR3 DNA reads TGTGCCATCAGTGCACAGGGAGGCACTGAAGCTTTCTTT. Translation: CAISAQGGTEAFF.